Listed below are T cell receptor beta chains from one sample, sequenced in a study of shared clonotypes between healthy human individuals. Generated by immunoSEQ multiplex PCR, the TCRdb table keeps only in-frame clones and is missing some. The profile shows around 700,000 clones, around 72% of them singletons. Sequenced: memory CD4+ T cells sorted from blood. The receptors come from a woman aged 25 to 39 in good health. CDR3s include the opening cysteine and the closing phenylalanine or tryptophan. The D gene is left open where the match is weak. Not every row has a clone size; where given, it reads once, few, many or a size class.

j_gene: TRBJ2-3
abundance: NA
d_gene: NA
v_gene: TRBV28
CDR3nt: TGTGCCAGCAGTCCCAATACACCCGTACACACGCAGTATTTT
CDR3aa: CASSPNTPVHTQYF

j_gene: TRBJ2-7
abundance: NA
d_gene: TRBD1
v_gene: TRBV7-2
CDR3nt: TGTGCCAGCAGTTCCCGTACCGGGACAGGGGGCTCCGAGCAGTACTTC
CDR3aa: CASSSRTGTGGSEQYF

j_gene: TRBJ1-2
abundance: NA
d_gene: NA
v_gene: TRBV2
CDR3nt: TGTGCCAGCAGTGAACGTGGGACAAACTATGGCTACACCTTC
CDR3aa: CASSERGTNYGYTF

j_gene: TRBJ2-5
abundance: NA
d_gene: TRBD2
v_gene: TRBV30
CDR3nt: TGTGCCTGGAGTCTCACTAGCGGGAGTATCAACTTC
CDR3aa: CAWSLTSGSINF

j_gene: TRBJ2-7
abundance: NA
d_gene: TRBD2
v_gene: TRBV14
CDR3nt: TGTGCCAGCAGCCAAGGGGGGGGAGCCTACGAGCAGTACTTC
CDR3aa: CASSQGGGAYEQYF

j_gene: TRBJ2-7
abundance: NA
d_gene: NA
v_gene: TRBV19
CDR3nt: TGTGCCAGCGGCTCGGGGCGGGGGCTCGAGCAGTACTTC
CDR3aa: CASGSGRGLEQYF

j_gene: TRBJ2-1
abundance: NA
d_gene: TRBD2
v_gene: TRBV5-1
CDR3nt: TGCGCCAGCAGCTTGGTTGCTAGCGGGAGGCCAAGCATCAATGAGCAGTTCTTC
CDR3aa: CASSLVASGRPSINEQFF

j_gene: TRBJ2-7
abundance: once
d_gene: NA
v_gene: TRBV4-1
CDR3nt: TGCGCCAGCAGCCAAGCAATGGGACAACAATACGAGCAGTACTTC
CDR3aa: CASSQAMGQQYEQYF

j_gene: TRBJ1-2
abundance: NA
d_gene: TRBD1
v_gene: TRBV28
CDR3nt: TGTGCCAGCAGGGGCGGCGGGCAGGGGGATGGCTACACCTTC
CDR3aa: CASRGGGQGDGYTF

j_gene: TRBJ2-2
abundance: NA
d_gene: NA
v_gene: TRBV5-1
CDR3nt: TGCGCCAGCAGCTTGTTCGGGGGCTCGATCACCGGGGAGCTGTTTTTT
CDR3aa: CASSLFGGSITGELFF

j_gene: TRBJ2-3
abundance: NA
d_gene: TRBD2
v_gene: TRBV11-2
CDR3nt: TGTGCCAGCAGCCTCCGACTAGCGGGAGGGCGGGCAGATACGCAGTATTTT
CDR3aa: CASSLRLAGGRADTQYF

j_gene: TRBJ2-7
abundance: NA
d_gene: TRBD1
v_gene: TRBV7-9
CDR3nt: TGTGCCAGCAGCTTAACGGGTGGACAGGGGGACGCGCAGTACTTC
CDR3aa: CASSLTGGQGDAQYF

j_gene: TRBJ1-5
abundance: NA
d_gene: NA
v_gene: TRBV6-6
CDR3nt: TGTGCCAGCAGTTACTGGCAGGGCAATCAGCCCCAGCATTTT
CDR3aa: CASSYWQGNQPQHF

j_gene: TRBJ2-7
abundance: NA
d_gene: NA
v_gene: TRBV6-5
CDR3nt: TGTGCCAGCAGTTACTCGTTTCTCGGGGCCTACGAGCAGTACTTC
CDR3aa: CASSYSFLGAYEQYF

j_gene: TRBJ1-4
abundance: NA
d_gene: NA
v_gene: TRBV2
CDR3nt: TGTGCCAGCAGCCTTAACAGGGTGGGGTTTTTT
CDR3aa: CASSLNRVGFF

j_gene: TRBJ2-7
abundance: NA
d_gene: TRBD1
v_gene: TRBV10-3
CDR3nt: TGTGCCATCAGGGGACAGGGAAACTACGAGCAGTACTTC
CDR3aa: CAIRGQGNYEQYF

j_gene: TRBJ1-1
abundance: NA
d_gene: NA
v_gene: TRBV19
CDR3nt: TGTGCCGCCTCCGGGAGCACTGAAGCTTTCTTT
CDR3aa: CAASGSTEAFF